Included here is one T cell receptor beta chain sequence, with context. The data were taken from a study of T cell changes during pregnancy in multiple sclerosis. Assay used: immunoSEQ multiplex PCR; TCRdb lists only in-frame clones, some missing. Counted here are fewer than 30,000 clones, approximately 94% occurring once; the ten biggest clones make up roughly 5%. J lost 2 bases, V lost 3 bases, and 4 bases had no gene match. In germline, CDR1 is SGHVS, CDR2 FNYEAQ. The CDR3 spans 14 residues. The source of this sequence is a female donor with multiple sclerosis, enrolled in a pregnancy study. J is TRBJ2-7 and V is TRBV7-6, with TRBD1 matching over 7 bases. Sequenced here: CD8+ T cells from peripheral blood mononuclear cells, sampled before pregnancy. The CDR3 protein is CASSLRDSTYEQYF. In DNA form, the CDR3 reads TGTGCCAGCAGCTTGAGGGACAGCACCTACGAGCAGTACTTC.